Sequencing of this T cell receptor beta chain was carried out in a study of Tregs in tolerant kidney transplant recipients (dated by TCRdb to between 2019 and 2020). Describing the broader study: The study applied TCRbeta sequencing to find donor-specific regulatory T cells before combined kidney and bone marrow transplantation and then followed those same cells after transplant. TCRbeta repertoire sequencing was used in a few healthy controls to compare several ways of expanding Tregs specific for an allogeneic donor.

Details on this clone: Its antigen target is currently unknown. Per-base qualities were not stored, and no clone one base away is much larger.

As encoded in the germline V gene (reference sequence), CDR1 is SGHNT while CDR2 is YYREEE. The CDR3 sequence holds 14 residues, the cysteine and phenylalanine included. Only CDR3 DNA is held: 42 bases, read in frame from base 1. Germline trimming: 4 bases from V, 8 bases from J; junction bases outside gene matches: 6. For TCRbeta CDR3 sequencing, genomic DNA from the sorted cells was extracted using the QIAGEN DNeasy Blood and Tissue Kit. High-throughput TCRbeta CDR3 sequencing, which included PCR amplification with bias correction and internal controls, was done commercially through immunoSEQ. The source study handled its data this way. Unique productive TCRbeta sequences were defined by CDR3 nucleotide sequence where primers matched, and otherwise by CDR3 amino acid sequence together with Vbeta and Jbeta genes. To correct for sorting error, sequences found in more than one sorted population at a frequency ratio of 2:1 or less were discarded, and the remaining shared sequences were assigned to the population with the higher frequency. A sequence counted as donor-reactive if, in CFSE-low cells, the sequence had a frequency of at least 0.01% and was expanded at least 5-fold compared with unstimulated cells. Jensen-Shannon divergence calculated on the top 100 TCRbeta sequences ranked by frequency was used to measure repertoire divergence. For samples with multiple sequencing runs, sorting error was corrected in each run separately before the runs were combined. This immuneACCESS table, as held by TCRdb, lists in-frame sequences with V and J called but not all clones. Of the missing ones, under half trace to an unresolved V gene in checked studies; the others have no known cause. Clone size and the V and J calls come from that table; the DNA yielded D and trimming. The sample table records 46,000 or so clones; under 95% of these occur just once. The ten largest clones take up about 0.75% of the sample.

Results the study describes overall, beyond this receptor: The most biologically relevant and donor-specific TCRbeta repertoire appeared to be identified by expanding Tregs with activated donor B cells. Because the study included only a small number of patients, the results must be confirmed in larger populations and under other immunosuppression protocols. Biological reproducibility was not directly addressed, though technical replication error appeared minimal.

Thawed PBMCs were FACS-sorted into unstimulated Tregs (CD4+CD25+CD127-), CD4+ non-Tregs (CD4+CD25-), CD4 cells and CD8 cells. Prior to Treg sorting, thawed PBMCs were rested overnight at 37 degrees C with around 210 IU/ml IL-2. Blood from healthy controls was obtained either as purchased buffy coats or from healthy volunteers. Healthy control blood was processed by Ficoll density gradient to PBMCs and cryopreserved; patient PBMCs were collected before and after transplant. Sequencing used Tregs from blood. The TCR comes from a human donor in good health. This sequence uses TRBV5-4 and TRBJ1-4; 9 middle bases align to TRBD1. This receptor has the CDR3 CASSQDRGGEKLFF. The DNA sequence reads TGTGCCAGCAGCCAGGACAGGGGAGGGGAAAAACTGTTTTTT.